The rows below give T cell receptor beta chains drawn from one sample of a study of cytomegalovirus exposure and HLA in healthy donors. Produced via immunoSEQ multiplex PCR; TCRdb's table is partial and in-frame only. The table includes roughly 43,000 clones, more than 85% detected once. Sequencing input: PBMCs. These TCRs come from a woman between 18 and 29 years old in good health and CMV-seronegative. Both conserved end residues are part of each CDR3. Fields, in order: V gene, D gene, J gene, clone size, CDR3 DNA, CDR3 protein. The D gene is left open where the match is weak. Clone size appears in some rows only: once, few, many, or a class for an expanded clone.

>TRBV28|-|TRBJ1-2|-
TGTGCCAGCAGCCTTGGTCGGGGGACTGGCTACACCTTC
CASSLGRGTGYTF
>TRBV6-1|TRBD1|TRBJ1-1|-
TGTGCCAGCGAAGGGGGCGCGTACACTGAAGCTTTCTTT
CASEGGAYTEAFF
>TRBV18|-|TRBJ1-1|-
TGTGCCAGCTCACCTTTTGAGGCTTCTTTCAGATCCGACACTGAAGCTTTCTTT
CASSPFEASFRSDTEAFF
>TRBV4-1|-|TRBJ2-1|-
TGCGCCAGCAGCCAGGCCGGGACATTAGAATACAATGAGCAGTTCTTC
CASSQAGTLEYNEQFF
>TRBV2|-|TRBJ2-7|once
TGTGCCAGCATGAAGGACAGCTCCTACGAGCAGTACTTC
CASMKDSSYEQYF
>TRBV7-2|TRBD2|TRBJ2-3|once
TGTGCCAGCAGCTTGACTAGCGGGAGAATAGATACGCAGTATTTT
CASSLTSGRIDTQYF
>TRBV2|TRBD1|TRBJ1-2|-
TGTGCCAGCAGTGAACTACGACAGGGCGGTGGCTACACCTTC
CASSELRQGGGYTF
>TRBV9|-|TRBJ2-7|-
TGTGCCAGCAGCTATCAGGGACTGCCCTACGAGCAGTACTTC
CASSYQGLPYEQYF
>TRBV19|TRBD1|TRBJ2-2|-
TGTGCCAGTAGTACACAGGGGGCGTACACCGGGGAGCTGTTTTTT
CASSTQGAYTGELFF
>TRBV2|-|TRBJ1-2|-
TGTGCCAGCAGTGGAGACAGACAGGACCTTGGCTACACCTTC
CASSGDRQDLGYTF
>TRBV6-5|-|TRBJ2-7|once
TGTGCCACTCATTCGGACAACTACGAGCAGTACTTC
CATHSDNYEQYF
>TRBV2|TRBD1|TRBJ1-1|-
TGTGCCAGCAGTGACAGGGGGCTCGTCACTGAAGCTTTCTTT
CASSDRGLVTEAFF
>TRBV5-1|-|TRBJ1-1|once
TGCGCCAGCAGCTGGCTGACAGGTCAGAACACTGAAGCTTTCTTT
CASSWLTGQNTEAFF
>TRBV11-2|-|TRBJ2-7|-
TGTGCCAGCAGCTTAACAGGGGGGGATTACGAGCAGTACTTC
CASSLTGGDYEQYF
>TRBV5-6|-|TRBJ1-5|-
TGTGCCAGCAGCTGGGGGGTGGATCAGCCCCAGCATTTT
CASSWGVDQPQHF
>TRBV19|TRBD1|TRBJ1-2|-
TGTGCCAGTAGTGCTACCTACCGGGACAGGGGGTCCAAAGACTATGGCTACACCTTC
CASSATYRDRGSKDYGYTF
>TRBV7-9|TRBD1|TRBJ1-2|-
TGTGCCAGCAGCCAGGGGGCAGTACTCTCTAACTATGGCTACACCTTC
CASSQGAVLSNYGYTF
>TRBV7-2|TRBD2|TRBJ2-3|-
TGTGCCAGCAGCTTCCAAGCGGGGAGCACAGATACGCAGTATTTT
CASSFQAGSTDTQYF
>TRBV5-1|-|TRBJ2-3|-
TGCGCCAGCAGCTTGGAGGGGGTTACCACAGATACGCAGTATTTT
CASSLEGVTTDTQYF
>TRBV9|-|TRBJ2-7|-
TGTGCCAGCGGAGACGGGACCTACGAGCAGTACTTC
CASGDGTYEQYF
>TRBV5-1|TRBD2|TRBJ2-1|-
TGCGCCAGCAGCTCCAGCCCTAGCGGGGGGGCAGTCAATGAGCAGTTCTTC
CASSSSPSGGAVNEQFF
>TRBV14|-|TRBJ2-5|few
TGTGCCAGCAGCCAATACGGACAGAGCGGAGAGACCCAGTACTTC
CASSQYGQSGETQYF
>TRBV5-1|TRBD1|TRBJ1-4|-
TGCGCCAGCACCGGGACAGGGGGCTCTGAAAAACTGTTTTTT
CASTGTGGSEKLFF
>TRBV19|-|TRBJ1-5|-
TGTGCCAGTAGTTCTCAGGGGAGCAATCAGCCCCAGCATTTT
CASSSQGSNQPQHF
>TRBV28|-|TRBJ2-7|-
TGTGCCAGCAGTTTAGAAGGTGGGGGGACCCTCGAGCAGTACTTC
CASSLEGGGTLEQYF
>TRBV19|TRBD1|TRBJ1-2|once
TGTGCCAGTAGTAAGTTTGTTGGGACAGGGGAATATGGCTACACCTTC
CASSKFVGTGEYGYTF
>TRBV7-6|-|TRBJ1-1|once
TGTGCCAGCAGCTTAGGGGGCATGAACACTGAAGCTTTCTTT
CASSLGGMNTEAFF
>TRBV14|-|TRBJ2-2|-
TGTGCCAGCAGCCAATACAAATTAGGGGAGCTGTTTTTT
CASSQYKLGELFF
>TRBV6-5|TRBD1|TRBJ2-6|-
TGTGCCACAAAGACAGGGGAGGCTGGGGCCAACGTCCTGACTTTC
CATKTGEAGANVLTF
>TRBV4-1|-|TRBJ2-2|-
TGCGCCAGCAGCCAAGGTTCTATACAGGCCGGGGAGCTGTTTTTT
CASSQGSIQAGELFF
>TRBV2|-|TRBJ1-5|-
TGTGCCAGCAGTGAAATTATGGGCGGAGGTCAGCCCCAGCATTTT
CASSEIMGGGQPQHF
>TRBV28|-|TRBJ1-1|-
TGTGCCAGCACTCATGGGCCTTCCGATGCTTTCTTT
CASTHGPSDAFF